The clone carrying this TCR beta chain showed up many times. Its matching antigen is unknown. A universal primer site arose from template switching, and cDNA bore unique molecular identifiers. TCRdb re-called the 5' RACE reads with MiXCR, one entry per CDR3 protein. The data hold under 300,000 distinct CDR3 sequences, with over 5% observed a single time. Germline V gene lookup returns CDR1 MNHNS and CDR2 SASEGT. Deletions cut 6 bases from V and 1 base from J, with 9 bases between. This CDR3 has 13 residues. The data derive from a study of identical twins. Study-wide results and caveats: Sequences that were beta out-of-frame showed weaker excess twin sharing.

This sample was also put to use in a study of T cells expressing NK-cell markers. That paper adds: It was sorted CD3+CD56-NKG2C+, CD3+CD56+NKG2C- and CD3+CD56+NKG2C+ T cells that provided the TCR beta repertoires.

This receptor was obtained from a woman between 18 and 29 years old in good health. This rearrangement joins TRBV6-1 to TRBJ1-1; no clear D. Sequenced sample: CD8+ T cells sorted from blood. CDR3 sequence reads: CASRTTENTEAFF. Written as DNA, the CDR3 is TGTGCCAGCAGGACGACTGAGAACACTGAAGCTTTCTTT.